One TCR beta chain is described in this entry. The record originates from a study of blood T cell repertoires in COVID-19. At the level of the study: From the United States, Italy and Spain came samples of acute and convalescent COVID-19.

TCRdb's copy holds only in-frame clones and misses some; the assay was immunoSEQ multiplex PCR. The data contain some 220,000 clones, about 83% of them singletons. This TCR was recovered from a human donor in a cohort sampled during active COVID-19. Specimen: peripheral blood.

For the CDR3, the DNA is TGTGCCACCGAGGGGGGGGCCGGTAATGAAAAACTGTTTTTT. Its protein product is CATEGGAGNEKLFF. The rearrangement uses TRBV2 and TRBJ1-4, with a tentative D call TRBD1 (6 bases). Per the germline V gene, CDR1 is SNHLY and CDR2 is FYNNEI. V was shortened by 10 bases and J by 4 bases, with 16 bases between the two germline ends. This CDR3 region has 14 residues.